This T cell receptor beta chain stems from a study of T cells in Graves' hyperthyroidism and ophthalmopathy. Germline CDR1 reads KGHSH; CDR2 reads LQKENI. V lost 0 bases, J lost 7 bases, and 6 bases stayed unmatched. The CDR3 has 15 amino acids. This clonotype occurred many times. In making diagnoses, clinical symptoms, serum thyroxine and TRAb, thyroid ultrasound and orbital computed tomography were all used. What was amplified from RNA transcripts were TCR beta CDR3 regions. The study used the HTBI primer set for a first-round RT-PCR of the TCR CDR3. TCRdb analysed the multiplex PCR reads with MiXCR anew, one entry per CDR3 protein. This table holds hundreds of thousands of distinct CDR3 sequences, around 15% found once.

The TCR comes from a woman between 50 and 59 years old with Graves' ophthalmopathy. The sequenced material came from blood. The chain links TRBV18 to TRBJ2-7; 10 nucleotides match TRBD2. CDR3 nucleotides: TGTGCCAGCTCACCACCGCTAGCGGGAGTTGGTGAGCAGTACTTC. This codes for CASSPPLAGVGEQYF.